The rows below give T cell receptor beta chains drawn from one sample of a study of cytomegalovirus exposure and HLA in healthy donors. Repertoires were generated with immunoSEQ multiplex PCR, while TCRdb's copy carries only in-frame clones and drops some. The sample yields some 100,000 clones, 74% seen once. The sequenced sample consisted of PBMCs. These receptor sequences come from a human donor in good health. The CDR3 runs from the conserved cysteine through the conserved F or W. A D gene is named only where the DNA matches it firmly.

j_call	v_call	cdr3_length	d_call	cdr3_nt	cdr3_aa
TRBJ1-1	TRBV5-1	13	NA	TGCGCCAGCAGCTTGGGCGGGAACACTGAAGCTTTCTTT	CASSLGGNTEAFF
TRBJ1-1	TRBV19	15	NA	TGTGCCAGTAGTTCCTGGGCTACGGGAAACACTGAAGCTTTCTTT	CASSSWATGNTEAFF
TRBJ2-3	TRBV28	13	NA	TGTGCCAGCTATACCCTGGAGGCGCATACGCAGTATTTT	CASYTLEAHTQYF
TRBJ2-1	TRBV10-2	14	NA	TGCGCCAGCAGGAACCCCCGAGGAGGAGATGAGCAGTTCTTC	CASRNPRGGDEQFF
TRBJ2-1	TRBV5-6	13	NA	TGTGCCAGCAGCTTTCCCCGGGGAAGTGAGCAGTTCTTC	CASSFPRGSEQFF
TRBJ2-7	TRBV7-2	14	TRBD2	TGTGCCAGCAGCTTTAACAGCGGGGATACCGCGCAGTACTTC	CASSFNSGDTAQYF
TRBJ2-7	TRBV2	14	NA	TGTGCCAGCAGGGATTCAGGAGGGGACTACGAGCAGTACTTC	CASRDSGGDYEQYF
TRBJ2-3	TRBV27	16	TRBD2	TGTGCCAGCAGTCAGACTAGCGGGGGGGCAACAGATACGCAGTATTTT	CASSQTSGGATDTQYF
TRBJ2-2	TRBV19	15	TRBD1	TGTGCCAGTAGGGGGACAGGGAGGGGCACCGGGGAGCTGTTTTTT	CASRGTGRGTGELFF
TRBJ2-3	TRBV5-1	14	NA	TGCGCCAGCAGCTTGGTGGGCACCACAGATACGCAGTATTTT	CASSLVGTTDTQYF
TRBJ2-7	TRBV2	15	TRBD2	TGTGCCAGCAGTGCCGGGGGGGAGAGCTCCTACGAGCAGTACTTC	CASSAGGESSYEQYF
TRBJ1-2	TRBV4-2	16	TRBD1	TGTGCCAGCAGCCAAACCCGACAGGGGTTTGTCTATGGCTACACCTTC	CASSQTRQGFVYGYTF
TRBJ2-2	TRBV4-2	17	TRBD1	TGTGCCAGCAGCCAGGATGACGACAGGGTGGTGGCCGGGGAGCTGTTTTTT	CASSQDDDRVVAGELFF
TRBJ1-1	TRBV29-1	13	NA	TGCAGCGTGAGCGCAGGGATGAACACTGAAGCTTTCTTT	CSVSAGMNTEAFF
TRBJ2-4	TRBV14	15	TRBD2	TGTGCCAGCAGCCTAACCGGGACTAGGTCGGACATTCAGTACTTC	CASSLTGTRSDIQYF
TRBJ2-2	TRBV28	16	TRBD2	TGTGCCAGCAGTTTATGGGGACTAGCGGGATCCGGGGAGCTGTTTTTT	CASSLWGLAGSGELFF
TRBJ2-6	TRBV4-2	16	NA	TGTGCCAGCAGCCAAGTTCAGGGCTCTGGGGCCAACGTCCTGACTTTC	CASSQVQGSGANVLTF